This TCR beta chain appears in the sequencing data of a study of identical twins. The cDNA had a unique molecular identifier and a template-switch universal primer site. In TCRdb, the 5' RACE reads were re-called with MiXCR into one record per CDR3 protein. The sample lists about 890,000 distinct CDR3 sequences, 9% to 15% seen once, with around 1.6% in the top ten. V gave up 5 bases and J gave up 3 bases; unmatched junction bases: 6. CDR1 and CDR2 (germline): SNHLY, FYNNEI. The CDR3 has 15 amino acids. The data were also submitted as part of a second study, on yellow fever vaccine responses in identical twins.

The TCR originated in a woman aged 18-29 years in good health. The V and J genes are TRBV2 and TRBJ1-4; TRBD1 matches at 7 bases. The specimen sequenced was PBMCs. CDR3 protein: CASSTGVTANEKLFF. CDR3 coding DNA: TGTGCCAGCAGTACAGGGGTTACAGCTAATGAAAAACTGTTTTTT.